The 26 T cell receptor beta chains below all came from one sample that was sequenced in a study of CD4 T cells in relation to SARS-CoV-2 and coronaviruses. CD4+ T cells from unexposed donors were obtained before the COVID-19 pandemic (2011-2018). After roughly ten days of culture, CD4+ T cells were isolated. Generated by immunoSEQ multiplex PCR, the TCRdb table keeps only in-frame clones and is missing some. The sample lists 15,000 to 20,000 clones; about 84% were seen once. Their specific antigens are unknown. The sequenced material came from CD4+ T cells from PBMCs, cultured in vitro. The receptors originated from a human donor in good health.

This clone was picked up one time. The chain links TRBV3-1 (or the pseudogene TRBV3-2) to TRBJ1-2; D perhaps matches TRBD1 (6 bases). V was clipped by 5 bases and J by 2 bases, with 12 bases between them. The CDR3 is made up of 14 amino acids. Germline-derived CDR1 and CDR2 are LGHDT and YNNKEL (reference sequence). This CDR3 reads CASSKQGVNYGYTF. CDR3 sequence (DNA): TGTGCCAGCAGCAAACAGGGAGTCAACTATGGCTACACCTTC.

CDR3 sequence: CASREGNYEQYF. In nucleotides, the CDR3 is TGTGCCAGCAGGGAAGGAAACTACGAGCAGTACTTC. V and J are TRBV25-1 and TRBJ2-7; no clear D gene. Germline V CDR1 and CDR2: MGHDK, SYGVNS. This CDR3 has 12 residues. Trimming left V 6 bases short and J 3 bases short, with 9 bases between.

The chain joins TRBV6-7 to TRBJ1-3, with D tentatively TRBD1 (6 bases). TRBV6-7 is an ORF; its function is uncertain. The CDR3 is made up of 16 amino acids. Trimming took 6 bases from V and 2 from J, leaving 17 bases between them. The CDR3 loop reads CASRLGGGATGNTIYF. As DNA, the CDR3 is TGTGCCAGCAGATTAGGTGGGGGGGCAACTGGAAACACCATATATTTT.

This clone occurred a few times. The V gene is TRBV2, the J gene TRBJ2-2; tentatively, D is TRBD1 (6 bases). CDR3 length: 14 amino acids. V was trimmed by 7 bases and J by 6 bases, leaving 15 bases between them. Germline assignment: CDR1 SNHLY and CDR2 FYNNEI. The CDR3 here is CASNAGELPGELFF. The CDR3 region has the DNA TGTGCCAGCAACGCAGGGGAGTTACCCGGGGAGCTGTTTTTT.

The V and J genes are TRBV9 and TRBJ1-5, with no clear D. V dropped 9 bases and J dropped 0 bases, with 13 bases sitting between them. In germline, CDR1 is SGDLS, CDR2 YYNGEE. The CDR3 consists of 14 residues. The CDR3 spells CAMFGLDSNQPQHF. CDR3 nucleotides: TGTGCCATGTTCGGGCTAGATAGCAATCAGCCCCAGCATTTT.

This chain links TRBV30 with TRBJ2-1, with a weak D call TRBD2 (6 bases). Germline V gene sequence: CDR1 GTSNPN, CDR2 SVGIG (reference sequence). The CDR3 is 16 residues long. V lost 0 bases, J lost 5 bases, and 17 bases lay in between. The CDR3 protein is CAWSVKAPGGDNEQFF. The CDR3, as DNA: TGTGCCTGGAGTGTAAAGGCCCCCGGAGGGGACAATGAGCAGTTCTTC.

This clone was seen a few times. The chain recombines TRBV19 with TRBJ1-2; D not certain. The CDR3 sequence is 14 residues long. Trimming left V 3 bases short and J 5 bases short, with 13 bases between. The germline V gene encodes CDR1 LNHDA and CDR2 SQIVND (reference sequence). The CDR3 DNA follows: TGTGCCAGTAGTATCTCCCGATCGGGATATGGCTACACCTTC. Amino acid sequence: CASSISRSGYGYTF.

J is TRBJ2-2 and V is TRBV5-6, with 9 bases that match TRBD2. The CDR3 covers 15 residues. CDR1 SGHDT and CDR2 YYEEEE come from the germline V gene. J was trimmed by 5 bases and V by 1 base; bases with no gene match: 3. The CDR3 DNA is TGTGCCAGCAGCTTGTCGGGACTAGCAACCGGGGAGCTGTTTTTT. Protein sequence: CASSLSGLATGELFF.

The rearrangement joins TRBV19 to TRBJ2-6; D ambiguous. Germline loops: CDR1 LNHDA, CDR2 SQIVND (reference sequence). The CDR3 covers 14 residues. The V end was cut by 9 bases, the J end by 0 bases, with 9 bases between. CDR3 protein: CASHLGSGANVLTF. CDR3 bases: TGTGCCAGCCACCTTGGCTCTGGGGCCAACGTCCTGACTTTC.

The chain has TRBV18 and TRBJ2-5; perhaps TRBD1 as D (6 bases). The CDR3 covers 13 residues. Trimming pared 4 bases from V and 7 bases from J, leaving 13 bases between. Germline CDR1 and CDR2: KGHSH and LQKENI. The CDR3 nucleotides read TGTGCCAGCTCACACAGGGTAGGGGCGACCCAGTACTTC. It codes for CASSHRVGATQYF. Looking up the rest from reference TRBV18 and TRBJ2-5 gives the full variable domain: NAGVMQNPRHLVRRRGQEARLRCSPMKGHSHVYWYRQLPEEGLKFMVYLQKENIIDESGMPKERFSAEFPKEGPSILRIQQVVRGDSAAYFCASSHRVGATQYFGPGTRLLVL.

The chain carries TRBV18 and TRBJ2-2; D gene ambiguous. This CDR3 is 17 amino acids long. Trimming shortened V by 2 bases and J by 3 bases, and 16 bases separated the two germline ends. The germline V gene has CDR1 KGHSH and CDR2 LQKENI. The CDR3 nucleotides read TGTGCCAGCTCACCAACCCCGTCCCCCTCGGACACCGGGGAGCTGTTTTTT. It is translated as CASSPTPSPSDTGELFF.

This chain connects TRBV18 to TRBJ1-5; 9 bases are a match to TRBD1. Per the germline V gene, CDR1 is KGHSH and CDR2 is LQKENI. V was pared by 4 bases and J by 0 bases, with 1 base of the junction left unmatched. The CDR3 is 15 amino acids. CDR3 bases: TGTGCCAGCTCACTGGGACAGGGTAGCAATCAGCCCCAGCATTTT. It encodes CASSLGQGSNQPQHF.

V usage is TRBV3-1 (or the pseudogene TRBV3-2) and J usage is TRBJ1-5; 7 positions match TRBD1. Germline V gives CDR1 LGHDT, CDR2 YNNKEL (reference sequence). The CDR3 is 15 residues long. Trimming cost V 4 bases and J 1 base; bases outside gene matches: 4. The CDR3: CASSRTTGSNQPQHF. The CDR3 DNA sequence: TGTGCCAGCAGCCGGACGACAGGGAGCAATCAGCCCCAGCATTTT.

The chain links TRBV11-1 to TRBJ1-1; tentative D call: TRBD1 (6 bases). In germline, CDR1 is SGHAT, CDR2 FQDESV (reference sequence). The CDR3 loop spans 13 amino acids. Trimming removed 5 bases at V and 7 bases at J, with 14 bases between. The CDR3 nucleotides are TGTGCCAGCAGCCGAAGGGGGATTGGTGAAGCTTTCTTT. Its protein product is CASSRRGIGEAFF.

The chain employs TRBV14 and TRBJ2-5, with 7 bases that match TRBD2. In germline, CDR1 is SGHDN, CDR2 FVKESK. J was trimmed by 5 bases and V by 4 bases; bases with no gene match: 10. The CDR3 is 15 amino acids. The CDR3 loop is CASSLPKRGRETQYF. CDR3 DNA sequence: TGTGCCAGCAGCCTCCCCAAGCGGGGCAGGGAGACCCAGTACTTC.

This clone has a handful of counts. Here the CDR3 reads CASNPAGGHQPQHF. CDR3 DNA: TGTGCCAGTAACCCCGCCGGGGGGCATCAGCCCCAGCATTTT. The chain joins TRBV19 to TRBJ1-5, with a tentative D call TRBD1 (6 bases). Trimming cost V 7 bases and J 5 bases, with 15 bases left between them. The V gene's germline CDR1 is LNHDA and CDR2 SQIVND (reference sequence). The CDR3 consists of 14 residues.

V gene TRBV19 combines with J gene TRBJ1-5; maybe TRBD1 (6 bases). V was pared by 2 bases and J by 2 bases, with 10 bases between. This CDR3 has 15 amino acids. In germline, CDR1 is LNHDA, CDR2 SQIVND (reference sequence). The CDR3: CASSISGEGNQPQHF. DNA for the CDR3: TGTGCCAGTAGTATATCAGGGGAAGGCAATCAGCCCCAGCATTTT.

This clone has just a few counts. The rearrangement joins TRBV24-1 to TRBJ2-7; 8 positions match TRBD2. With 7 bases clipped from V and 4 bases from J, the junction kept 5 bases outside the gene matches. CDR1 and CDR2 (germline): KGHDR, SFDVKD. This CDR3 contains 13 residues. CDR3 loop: CATRSAGEYEQYF. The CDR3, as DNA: TGTGCCACCAGATCAGCGGGAGAGTACGAGCAGTACTTC.

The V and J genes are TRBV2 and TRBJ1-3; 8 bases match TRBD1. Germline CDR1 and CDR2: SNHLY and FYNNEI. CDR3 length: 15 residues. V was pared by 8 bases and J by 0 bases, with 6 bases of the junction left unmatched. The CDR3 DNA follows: TGTGCCAGCGGGAGAGGGACAGGCTCTGGAAACACCATATATTTT. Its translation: CASGRGTGSGNTIYF.

CDR3 nucleotides: TGTGCCAGTAGGAGACAGGGACCGAACACTGAAGCTTTCTTT. Translating gives CASRRQGPNTEAFF. The chain uses TRBV19 and TRBJ1-1, with 7 bases aligning to TRBD1. Trimming cost V 6 bases and J 1 base; bases outside gene matches: 5. The germline gives CDR1 LNHDA, CDR2 SQIVND (reference sequence). This CDR3 is built from 14 residues.

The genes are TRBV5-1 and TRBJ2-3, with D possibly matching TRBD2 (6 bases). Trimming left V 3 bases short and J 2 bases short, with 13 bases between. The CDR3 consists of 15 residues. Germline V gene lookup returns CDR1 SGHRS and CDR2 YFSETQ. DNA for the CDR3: TGCGCCAGCAGCTCCGGGACTCCAATCACAGATACGCAGTATTTT. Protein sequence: CASSSGTPITDTQYF. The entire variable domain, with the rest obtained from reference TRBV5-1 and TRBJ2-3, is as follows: KAGVTQTPRYLIKTRGQQVTLSCSPISGHRSVSWYQQTPGQGLQFLFEYFSETQRNKGNFPGRFSGRQFSNSRSEMNVSTLELGDSALYLCASSSGTPITDTQYFGPGTRLTVL.

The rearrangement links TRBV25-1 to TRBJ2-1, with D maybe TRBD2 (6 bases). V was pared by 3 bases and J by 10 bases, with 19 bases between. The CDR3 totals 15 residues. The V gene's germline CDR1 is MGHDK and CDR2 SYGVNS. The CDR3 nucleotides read TGTGCCAGCAGTGACAGGACTAAGAGGCAGGGAGAGCAGTTCTTC. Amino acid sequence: CASSDRTKRQGEQFF. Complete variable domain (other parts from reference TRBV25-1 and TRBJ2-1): EADIYQTPRYLVIGTGKKITLECSQTMGHDKMYWYQQDPGMELHLIHYSYGVNSTEKGDLSSESTVSRIRTEHFPLTLESARPSHTSQYLCASSDRTKRQGEQFFGPGTRLTVL.

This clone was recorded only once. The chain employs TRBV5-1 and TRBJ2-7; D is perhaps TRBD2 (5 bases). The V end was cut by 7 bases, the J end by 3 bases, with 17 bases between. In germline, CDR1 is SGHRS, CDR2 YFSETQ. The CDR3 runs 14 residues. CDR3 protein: CASASNGLGYEQYF. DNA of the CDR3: TGCGCCAGCGCCTCCAATGGACTCGGCTACGAGCAGTACTTC.

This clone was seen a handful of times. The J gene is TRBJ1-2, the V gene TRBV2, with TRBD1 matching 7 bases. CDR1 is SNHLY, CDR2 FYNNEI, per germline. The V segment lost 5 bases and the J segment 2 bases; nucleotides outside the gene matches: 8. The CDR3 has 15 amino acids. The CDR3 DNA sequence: TGTGCCAGCAGTCCGGGACAGTATAAAAACTATGGCTACACCTTC. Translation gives CASSPGQYKNYGYTF.

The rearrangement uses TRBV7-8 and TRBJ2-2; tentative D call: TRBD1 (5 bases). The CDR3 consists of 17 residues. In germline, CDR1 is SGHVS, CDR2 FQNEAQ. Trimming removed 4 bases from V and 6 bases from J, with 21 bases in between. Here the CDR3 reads CASSSLGQGSIPGELFF. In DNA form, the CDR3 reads TGTGCCAGCAGCTCGTTGGGGCAGGGTAGTATTCCCGGGGAGCTGTTTTTT. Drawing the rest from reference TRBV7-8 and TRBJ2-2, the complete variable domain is GAGVSQSPRYKVAKRGQDVALRCDPISGHVSLFWYQQALGQGPEFLTYFQNEAQLDKSGLPSDRFFAERPEGSVSTLKIQRTQQEDSAVYLCASSSLGQGSIPGELFFGEGSRLTVL.

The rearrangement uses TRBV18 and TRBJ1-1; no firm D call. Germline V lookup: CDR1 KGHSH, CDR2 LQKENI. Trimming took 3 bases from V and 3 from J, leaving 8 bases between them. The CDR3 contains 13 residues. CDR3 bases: TGTGCCAGCTCACCGACGGAGGACACTGAAGCTTTCTTT. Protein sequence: CASSPTEDTEAFF.